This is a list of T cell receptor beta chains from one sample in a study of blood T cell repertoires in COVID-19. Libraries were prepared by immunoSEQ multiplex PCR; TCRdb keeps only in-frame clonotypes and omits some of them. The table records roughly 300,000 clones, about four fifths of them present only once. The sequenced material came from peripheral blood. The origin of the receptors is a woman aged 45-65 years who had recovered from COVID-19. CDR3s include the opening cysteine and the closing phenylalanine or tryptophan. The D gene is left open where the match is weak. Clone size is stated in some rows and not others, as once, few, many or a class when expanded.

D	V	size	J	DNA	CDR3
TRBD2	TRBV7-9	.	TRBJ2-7	TGTGCCAGCGCCCCGCGGGAGGGCCTCCACGAGCAGTACTTC	CASAPREGLHEQYF
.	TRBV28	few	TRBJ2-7	TGTGCCAGCAGTTTACAGGTATACGAGCAGTACTTC	CASSLQVYEQYF
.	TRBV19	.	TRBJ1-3	TGTGCCAGTACCCGAAGACAGTTCTCTGGAAACACCATATATTTT	CASTRRQFSGNTIYF
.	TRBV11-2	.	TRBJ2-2	TGTGCCAGCAGCTTAGATAATGGGGAGGGGGAGCTGTTTTTT	CASSLDNGEGELFF
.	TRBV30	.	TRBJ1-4	TGTGCCTGGAGCGCGGGGCTCGCTCGGGAAAAACTGTTTTTT	CAWSAGLAREKLFF
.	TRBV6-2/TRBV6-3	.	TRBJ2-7	TGTGCCAGCAGTTCAGGGTGGCCTTTTTACGAGCAGTACTTC	CASSSGWPFYEQYF
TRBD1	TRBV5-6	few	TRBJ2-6	TGTGCCAGCAGCCGAGGGGCAGGGGGCGCTGGGGCCAACGTCCTGACTTTC	CASSRGAGGAGANVLTF
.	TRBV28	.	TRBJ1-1	TGTGCCAGCTTGACCAGGGCTAGACTGAACACTGAAGCTTTCTTT	CASLTRARLNTEAFF
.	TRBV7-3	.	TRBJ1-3	TGTGCCAGCGAGAGGATCGACTCTGGAAACACCATATATTTT	CASERIDSGNTIYF
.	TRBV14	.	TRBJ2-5	TGTGCCAGCAGCCAAGCAAGGGGCTTAGCGGATCTCCTCGGGCCCCAGTACTTC	CASSQARGLADLLGPQYF
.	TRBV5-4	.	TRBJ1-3	TGTGCCAGCAGCTCATGGGGGGCTGGAAACACCATATATTTT	CASSSWGAGNTIYF
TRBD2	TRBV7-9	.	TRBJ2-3	TGTGCCAGCAGCCCGAGCGGGGGCAGTGCGCAGTATTTT	CASSPSGGSAQYF
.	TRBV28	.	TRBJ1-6	TGTGCCAGCAATGGGGGGGGAAATAATTCACCCCTCCACTTT	CASNGGGNNSPLHF
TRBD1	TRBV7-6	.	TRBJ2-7	TGTGCCAGCAGCGGTATCGGACAGGGGTCCTACGAGCAGTACTTC	CASSGIGQGSYEQYF
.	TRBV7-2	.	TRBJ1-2	TGTGCCAGCAGCACCTACATGGCAGAGGATGGCTACACCTTC	CASSTYMAEDGYTF
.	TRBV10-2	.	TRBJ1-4	TGCGCCACCCACCCGACAGGCGATAATGAAAAACTGTTTTTT	CATHPTGDNEKLFF
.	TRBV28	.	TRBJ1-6	TGTGCCAGCACCCAAAACCGGGGAAGGGATTCACCCCTCCACTTT	CASTQNRGRDSPLHF
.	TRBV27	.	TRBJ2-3	TGTGCCAGTTCCGGAGATACGCAGTATTTT	CASSGDTQYF
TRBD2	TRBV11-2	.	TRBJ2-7	TGTGCCAGCAGCCTACCCCTCACGGGTGGGTCTAGCGGACCCTACGAGCAGTACTTC	CASSLPLTGGSSGPYEQYF
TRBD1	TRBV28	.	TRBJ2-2	TGTGCCAGCAGACGGACAGGGTCCGGGGAGCTGTTTTTT	CASRRTGSGELFF
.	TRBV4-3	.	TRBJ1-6	TGCGCCAGCAGCCACTCAGGGTTAGGTCCGAATTCACCCCTCCACTTT	CASSHSGLGPNSPLHF
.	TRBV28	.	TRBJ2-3	TGTGCCAGCAGTCCGTTCGCCCACGGTCTCACAGATACGCAGTATTTT	CASSPFAHGLTDTQYF
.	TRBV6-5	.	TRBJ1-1	TGTGCCAGCAGTTTCGCGGGAAAGAACACTGAAGCTTTCTTT	CASSFAGKNTEAFF
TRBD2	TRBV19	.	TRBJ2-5	TGTGCCAGTAGTATAGGGGGAGGGTCCAAAGAGACCCAGTACTTC	CASSIGGGSKETQYF
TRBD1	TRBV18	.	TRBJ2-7	TGTGCCAGCGTTCAAGGCCGACAGGGGCCCTACGAGCAGTACTTC	CASVQGRQGPYEQYF
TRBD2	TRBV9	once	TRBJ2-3	TGTGCCAGCAGCGTCCGCGCCATAGCGGGAGGGCACACAGATACGCAGTATTTT	CASSVRAIAGGHTDTQYF
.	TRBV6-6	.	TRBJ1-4	TGTGCCAGCAGTTACCCCGAACAGGGTGAAAAACTGTTTTTT	CASSYPEQGEKLFF
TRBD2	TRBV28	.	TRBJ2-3	TGTGCCAGCAGTTTGGGCGGGAGGGCCACCACAGATACGCAGTATTTT	CASSLGGRATTDTQYF
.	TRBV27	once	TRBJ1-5	TGTGCCTCGAGGGCACTTAGCAATCAGCCCCAGCATTTT	CASRALSNQPQHF
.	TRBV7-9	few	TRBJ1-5	TGTGCCAGCAGCCATGGGGGGACGGTAATTTCGGCCCAGCATTTT	CASSHGGTVISAQHF
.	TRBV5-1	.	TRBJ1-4	TGCGCCAGCAGCGCCGACAGATCTAATGAAAAACTGTTTTTT	CASSADRSNEKLFF
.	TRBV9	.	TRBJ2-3	TGTGCCAGCAGCGGTGGCTGGCGGTACGGGGATACGCAGTATTTT	CASSGGWRYGDTQYF
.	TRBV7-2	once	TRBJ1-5	TGTGCCAGCGCCGTGGGCAGCAATCAGCCCCAGCATTTT	CASAVGSNQPQHF
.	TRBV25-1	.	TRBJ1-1	TGTGCCAGCAGTGCCCCGTCACAGGGTACGAATGTGTGGGCTGAAGCTTTCTTT	CASSAPSQGTNVWAEAFF
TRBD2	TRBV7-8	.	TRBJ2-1	TGTGCCAGCAGCCCACCCCCCGGGACTAGCGGGGACTCCTACAATGAGCAGTTCTTC	CASSPPPGTSGDSYNEQFF
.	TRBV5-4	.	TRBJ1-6	TGTGCCAGCAGCTTGGGAATTCCGGGGAGGGGAGAGAATTCACCCCTCCACTTT	CASSLGIPGRGENSPLHF
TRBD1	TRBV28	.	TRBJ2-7	TGTGCCAGCAGTTTACCCGGACAGGGCAACTACGAGCAGTACTTC	CASSLPGQGNYEQYF
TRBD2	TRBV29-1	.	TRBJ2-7	TGCAGCGCCCGCGGGACTAGCGGGGCATCTGACGAGCAGTACTTC	CSARGTSGASDEQYF
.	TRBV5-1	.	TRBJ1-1	TGCGCCAGCAGCTTGGATCAGGGCTTCCCACCCCGAGCTTTCTTT	CASSLDQGFPPRAFF
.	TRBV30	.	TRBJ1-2	TGTGCCTGGAGTATAGGGGAAGGCTACACCTTC	CAWSIGEGYTF
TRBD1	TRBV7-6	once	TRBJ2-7	TGTGCCAGCAGCCCCCGTCAGGGACAGGGGACCTACGAGCAGTACTTC	CASSPRQGQGTYEQYF
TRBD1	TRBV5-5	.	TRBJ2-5	TGTGCCAGCAGCCCAACCGGACAGGGGGCAAAGACCCAGTACTTC	CASSPTGQGAKTQYF
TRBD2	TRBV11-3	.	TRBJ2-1	TGTGCCAGCAGCTTTTCACCTAGCGGGGTTTCCTACAATGAGCAGTTCTTC	CASSFSPSGVSYNEQFF
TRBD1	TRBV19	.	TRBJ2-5	TGTGCCAGTAGTTCAACCAGGGGGCTGAGAGAGACCCAGTACTTC	CASSSTRGLRETQYF
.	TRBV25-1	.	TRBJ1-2	TGTGCCAGCCAACGGGGTTCGGGCTACACCTTC	CASQRGSGYTF
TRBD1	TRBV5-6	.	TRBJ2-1	TGTGCCAGCAGCTTGGGATTTCAGGGGGCGCGAATCGGTGAGCAGTTCTTC	CASSLGFQGARIGEQFF
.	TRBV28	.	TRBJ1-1	TGTGCCAGCAGTGGGGCAGGGGTCATGAACACTGAAGCTTTCTTT	CASSGAGVMNTEAFF